The 10 T cell receptor beta chains listed next were all sequenced from one sample in a study of blood T cells in healthy people across ages. It was with a sample-barcoded 5' primer and a J-beta primer mix that a second PCR of about 6 to 11 cycles was run. TCRdb ran MiXCR on the 5' RACE reads and lists one entry per CDR3 protein. The sample consists of approximately 1,700,000 distinct CDR3 sequences, 39% of them appearing once. Input material: blood. The receptor source for this set is a human donor in good health.

The chain combines TRBV4-3 with TRBJ2-2; TRBD1 is a possible D gene (6 bases). CDR3 size: 17 residues. In germline, CDR1 is LGHNA, CDR2 YSLEER. V was pared by 1 base and J by 0 bases, with 12 bases between. The CDR3 region is CASSQAWDTSNTGELFF. For the CDR3, the DNA is TGCGCCAGCAGCCAAGCTTGGGACACCTCGAACACCGGGGAGCTGTTTTTT.

The gene calls are TRBV7-9 and TRBJ2-7; D remains ambiguous. The J call is in doubt because the DNA end fits TRBJ2-5 better. The germline V gene encodes CDR1 SEHNR and CDR2 FQNEAQ (reference sequence). This CDR3 is built from 16 residues. The CDR3 bases are TGTGCCAGCAGCTTAAGCTGGACGGACGGCTTGAAGACCCAGTACTTC. This codes for CASSLSWTDGLKTQYF.

The chain uses TRBV2 and TRBJ2-7; TRBD2 might be the D (5 bases). Trimming removed 3 bases at V and 7 bases at J, with 10 bases between. Per the germline V gene, CDR1 is SNHLY and CDR2 is FYNNEI. The CDR3 covers 12 residues. The CDR3 loop is CASSEDLGEQYF. The CDR3 DNA follows: TGTGCCAGCAGTGAGGACTTAGGGGAGCAGTACTTC. The whole variable domain, remainder taken from reference TRBV2 and TRBJ2-7, is EPEVTQTPSHQVTQMGQEVILRCVPISNHLYFYWYRQILGQKVEFLVSFYNNEISEKSEIFDDQFSVERPDGSNFTLKIRSTKLEDSAMYFCASSEDLGEQYFGPGTRLTVT.

In its sample, this clonotype was seen a few times. V is TRBV20-1 and J is TRBJ1-5; D perhaps matches TRBD1 (6 bases). The CDR3 is made up of 14 amino acids. Between the trimmed V and J ends, which lost 4 bases and 5 bases, there was a span of 15 bases. Germline-derived CDR1 and CDR2 are DFQATT and SNEGSKA (reference sequence). The CDR3 DNA sequence: TGCAGTGCTACGGGCGGGGGGCAAGATCAGCCCCAGCATTTT. Protein product: CSATGGGQDQPQHF.

The table lists this clonotype with a few counts. The V call is TRBV6-6, the J call TRBJ2-1; 7 bases align to TRBD1. Trimming at V came to 6 bases and at J to 4 bases, leaving 12 bases not matched to a gene. The germline V gene encodes CDR1 MNHNY and CDR2 SVGAGI (reference sequence). CDR3 size: 16 residues. CDR3 DNA: TGTGCCAGCAGATCCAGACAGGGCAAGAATTACAATGAGCAGTTCTTC. Amino acids: CASRSRQGKNYNEQFF.

The V and J genes are TRBV7-2 and TRBJ2-3; D might be TRBD1 (6 bases). Germline V gene data show CDR1 as SGHTA and CDR2 as FQGNSA. The CDR3 totals 15 residues. The V gene lost 3 bases and the J gene lost 2 bases, with 12 bases spanning the gap. In DNA, the CDR3 is TGTGCCAGCAGCTTGTTACAGGGATTCACAGATACGCAGTATTTT. Amino acid sequence: CASSLLQGFTDTQYF.

This chain links TRBV7-2 with TRBJ1-2; D uncertain. Trimming removed 5 bases from V and 8 bases from J, with 18 bases in between. The germline gives CDR1 SGHTA, CDR2 FQGNSA. CDR3 length: 14 amino acids. CDR3 residues: CASSPKSRGFGYTF. As DNA, the CDR3 is TGTGCCAGCAGCCCAAAGTCACGGGGTTTCGGCTACACCTTC.

This clonotype was observed a handful of times. The rearrangement uses TRBV12-3 or TRBV12-4 and TRBJ2-5; D unresolved. V was pared by 2 bases and J by 7 bases, with 11 bases between. There are 13 residues in the CDR3. The chain's CDR3 is CASSLSNIGTQYF. The CDR3 nucleotides are TGTGCCAGCAGTTTATCCAACATCGGGACCCAGTACTTC.

The V gene is TRBV7-2, the J gene TRBJ1-6; D gene uncertain. Trimming pared 5 bases from V and 8 bases from J, leaving 7 bases between. The CDR3 consists of 12 residues. CDR1 and CDR2 from the germline V gene are SGHTA and FQGNSA. CDR3 residues: CASSHPDSPLHF. CDR3 nucleotides: TGTGCCAGCAGCCACCCGGATTCACCCCTCCACTTT.

This clonotype turned up a few times. V is TRBV6-6 and J is TRBJ2-3; TRBD2 agrees at 9 bases. With V trimmed by 2 bases and J by 2 bases, 2 bases remained unmatched. CDR1 is MNHNY and CDR2 is SVGAGI in the germline V gene (reference sequence). This CDR3 region has 15 residues. CDR3 DNA sequence: TGTGCCAGCAGTTACCAGCGGGGGGACACAGATACGCAGTATTTT. It is translated as CASSYQRGDTDTQYF.